This note documents a single T cell receptor (beta chain) sequence. Its antigen is unknown. These data are taken from a study of T cell responses to AZD1222 COVID-19 vaccine. Findings and caveats of the study: Spike regions recognized by vaccine-associated CD4 TCRs spanned the protein, led by 160-218 and 743-854. The donor cohort was predominantly white British with a female majority, and clonal diversity may have been underestimated. The peak T cell response came first, and repertoires were sampled only after it. At baseline, just 5 or 6 AZD1222 recipients tested seropositive.

The germline V gene has CDR1 PRHDT and CDR2 FYEKMQ (reference sequence). V gave up 4 bases and J gave up 1 base; unmatched junction bases: 2. The CDR3 is 14 amino acids. The table came from immunoSEQ multiplex PCR; TCRdb's copy has only in-frame clones and leaves some out. The sample includes 100,000 to 150,000 clones, about 82% of them seen just once. This sample comprised peripheral blood, obtained on day 0 of AZD1222 vaccination. This TCR derives from an adult in good health. This chain joins TRBV13 and TRBJ1-1; 8 positions match TRBD1. The CDR3 bases are TGTGCCAGCAGCTCCGACAGGGGGAACACTGAAGCTTTCTTT. This codes for CASSSDRGNTEAFF.